These 12 T cell receptor beta chains originate from one sample sequenced in a study of post-analysis software for immune sequencing data. These receptors have no identified antigens. Unique molecular identifiers were carried by the TCR beta cDNA libraries. From the PCR reads, TCRdb called clonotypes with MiXCR, one entry per CDR3 protein. The table records 350,000 to 500,000 distinct CDR3 sequences, roughly 38% of them present only once. Study-wide results and caveats: When patients were compared with controls, four or five TRBV segments were more frequent, TRBV5-6, TRBV5-1 and TRBV20-1 among them.

Sequencing was done on a sample of blood. All receptors come from a girl aged 2 to 9 with multiple sclerosis.

The V gene is TRBV6-5, the J gene TRBJ2-5, with D unresolved. Trimming stripped 5 bases from V and 2 bases from J, with 9 bases between. There are 13 residues in the CDR3. The germline gives CDR1 MNHEY, CDR2 SVGAGI. In DNA form, the CDR3 reads TGTGCCAGCAGTGTGCAGCTACAAGAGACCCAGTACTTC. Amino acids: CASSVQLQETQYF.

J is TRBJ2-5 and V is TRBV6-5; D remains unclear. V was cut by 2 bases and J by 1 base, with 8 bases left in between. CDR1 and CDR2 (germline): MNHEY, SVGAGI. The CDR3 sequence is 14 residues long. This CDR3 reads CASSYGRLQETQYF. The CDR3 nucleotides are TGTGCCAGCAGTTACGGCCGGCTCCAAGAGACCCAGTACTTC.

The V gene is TRBV28, the J gene TRBJ1-2; TRBD1 is a possible D gene (5 bases). This CDR3 comprises 13 residues. Germline V gene data show CDR1 as MDHEN and CDR2 as SYDVKM. V was cut by 5 bases and J by 5 bases, with 12 bases left in between. The CDR3 nucleotides read TGTGCCAGCAGTCCAGGGAAAGGGTATGGCTACACCTTC. Its protein is CASSPGKGYGYTF.

This clonotype was seen a handful of times. The rearrangement links TRBV7-2 to TRBJ2-5; 7 nucleotides agree with TRBD2. V lost 5 bases and J lost 5; bases outside the gene matches: 8. The CDR3 is made up of 14 amino acids. Germline V gene lookup returns CDR1 SGHTA and CDR2 FQGNSA. The CDR3 sequence: CASSLQRGWETQYF. CDR3 nucleotides: TGTGCCAGCAGCCTTCAGCGGGGCTGGGAGACCCAGTACTTC.

This clonotype was counted only a few times. The chain is built from TRBV27 and TRBJ2-7, with D unclear. With 0 bases removed from V and 0 bases from J, the gap between germline ends came to 9 bases. Germline V gene lookup returns CDR1 MNHEY and CDR2 SMNVEV (reference sequence). CDR3 length equals 15 residues. Here the CDR3 DNA reads TGTGCCAGCAGTTTATCGCTGCGCGGCTCCTACGAGCAGTACTTC. This gives the protein CASSLSLRGSYEQYF.

The V and J genes are TRBV4-2 and TRBJ2-2, with D perhaps being TRBD1 or TRBD2 (5 bases each). The CDR3 has 15 amino acids. The germline V and J ends were trimmed by 4 bases and 3 bases, with 12 bases remaining between them. Germline V CDR1 and CDR2: LGHNA, YNFKEQ. The CDR3 sequence: CASSLQVGDTGELFF. CDR3 sequence (DNA): TGTGCCAGCAGCCTCCAGGTGGGGGACACCGGGGAGCTGTTTTTT.

This clonotype was observed a few times. J is TRBJ1-2 and V is TRBV6-6; D gene unclear. There are 17 residues in the CDR3. V was clipped by 1 base and J by 1 base, with 16 bases between them. Germline V gene data show CDR1 as MNHNY and CDR2 as SVGAGI (reference sequence). DNA of the CDR3: TGTGCCAGCAGTTACTTTACCGGGCCCAACGATAACTATGGCTACACCTTC. Translation gives CASSYFTGPNDNYGYTF.

This clonotype was observed a few times. CDR3 DNA sequence: TGTGCCAGCAGCCAAGTGAAAGACCCACGGGGCTACACCTTC. Translating it yields CASSQVKDPRGYTF. This chain uses TRBV4-2 with TRBJ1-2; D unresolved. The V end was cut by 1 base, the J end by 8 bases, with 14 bases between. CDR3 length: 14 amino acids. CDR1 is LGHNA and CDR2 is YNFKEQ in the germline V gene.

V is TRBV10-3 and J is TRBJ1-5, with TRBD1 as a possible D gene (5 bases). The germline CDR1 and CDR2 sequences are ENHRY and SYGVKD. The CDR3 is 13 residues long. V was clipped by 3 bases and J by 3 bases, with 6 bases between them. DNA of the CDR3: TGTGCCATCAGTGACAGGGCCAATCAGCCCCAGCATTTT. This sequence encodes CAISDRANQPQHF.

This chain links TRBV12-3 or TRBV12-4 with TRBJ2-7; 7 bases fit TRBD2. Trimming at V came to 0 bases and at J to 0 bases, leaving 8 bases not matched to a gene. The CDR3 spans 17 residues. This CDR3 reads CASSLAGRGVASYEQYF. The CDR3 bases are TGTGCCAGCAGTTTAGCGGGTCGGGGGGTGGCCTCCTACGAGCAGTACTTC.

This sequence joins TRBV5-1 and TRBJ2-1; the match to TRBD1 covers 8 bases. The assigned J gene may be wrong: the sequence end matches TRBJ2-7 better. CDR1 SGHRS and CDR2 YFSETQ come from the germline V gene. The CDR3 runs to 16 residues. The CDR3 reads CASSPEGDRLLNEQYF. The DNA for the CDR3 is TGCGCCAGCAGCCCGGAGGGGGACAGGCTTCTTAATGAGCAGTACTTC.

V is TRBV7-2 and J is TRBJ2-7; D unclear. The germline V gene has CDR1 SGHTA and CDR2 FQGNSA. This CDR3 comprises 14 residues. V lost 4 bases to trimming and J lost 5 bases, with 15 bases between them. In DNA, the CDR3 is TGTGCCAGCAGCTCCTGGCCAGGAATCCACGAGCAGTACTTC. Translation gives CASSSWPGIHEQYF.